The 30 T cell receptor beta chains in this list originate from one sample, sequenced in a study of T cell repertoires in cytomegalovirus infection. Each CDR3 protein is one row after TCRdb ran MiXCR on the reads. The sample consists of around 200,000 distinct CDR3 sequences, approximately 18% of them appearing once. Sequenced: CD8+ T cells from PBMCs. These receptors originate from a human donor in good health (CMV status not recorded). Some clones in this sample may be carry-over from other donors' samples.

The genes are TRBV7-2 and TRBJ2-7; 7 bases match TRBD2. This CDR3 comprises 13 residues. Germline CDR1 and CDR2: SGHTA and FQGNSA. Trimming cost V 3 bases and J 5 bases; bases outside gene matches: 4. Here the CDR3 reads CASSLIRGDEQYF. CDR3 coding DNA: TGTGCCAGCAGCTTGATTCGGGGGGACGAGCAGTACTTC.

The V call is TRBV12-3 or TRBV12-4, the J call TRBJ1-2; D gene uncertain. Trimming stripped 8 bases from V and 8 bases from J, with 18 bases between. The CDR3 contains 13 residues. The CDR3 DNA is TGTGCCAGCCTCCTGGGAGGAATGGCCGGCTACACCTTC. The encoded protein is CASLLGGMAGYTF.

V gene TRBV14 combines with J gene TRBJ1-1, with D uncertain. The germline V and J ends were trimmed by 2 bases and 0 bases, with 4 bases remaining between them. The CDR3 totals 13 residues. Germline values: CDR1 SGHDN, CDR2 FVKESK. The CDR3 DNA is TGTGCCAGCAGCCAACCGGTGAACACTGAAGCTTTCTTT. Translated, it gives CASSQPVNTEAFF.

This clonotype was seen repeatedly, ten times or more. This chain connects TRBV7-8 to TRBJ2-1; 7 positions match TRBD2. This CDR3 spans 17 amino acids. The junction had 14 bases not matched to a gene; V was cut back by 3 bases and J by 6 bases. Germline CDR1 SGHVS, CDR2 FQNEAQ. DNA of the CDR3: TGTGCCAGCAGCTTCCCCCCCGGGGAGGGACGGCGCAATGAGCAGTTCTTC. It specifies CASSFPPGEGRRNEQFF.

The table lists this clonotype with a few counts. This chain connects TRBV12-3 or TRBV12-4 to TRBJ2-1; D remains ambiguous. Trimming took off 2 bases at V and 6 bases at J, with 11 bases between the two ends. The length of the CDR3 is 14 residues. The CDR3 loop is CASSLTPQGNEQFF. The CDR3 DNA is TGTGCCAGCAGTTTAACCCCACAAGGCAATGAGCAGTTCTTC.

The chain carries TRBV7-6 and TRBJ1-2; D unresolved. V was cut by 8 bases and J by 5 bases, with 15 bases left in between. From germline, CDR1 is SGHVS and CDR2 FNYEAQ. The CDR3 has 13 amino acids. CDR3 nucleotides: TGTGCCAGCGAGCGAAAGGATTCGTATGGCTACACCTTC. It translates to CASERKDSYGYTF.

This clonotype was recorded a few times. V usage is TRBV7-2 and J usage is TRBJ1-1; D is uncertain. Trimming cost V 1 base and J 1 base, with 7 bases left between them. Germline loops: CDR1 SGHTA, CDR2 FQGNSA. The CDR3 length is 14 residues. The CDR3 bases are TGTGCCAGCAGCTTAGTACCATGGAACACTGAAGCTTTCTTT. This gives the protein CASSLVPWNTEAFF.

J is TRBJ2-3 and V is TRBV7-3; D is undetermined. Germline V CDR1 and CDR2: SGHTA, FQGTGA. The CDR3 length is 11 residues. Trimming pared 5 bases from V and 10 bases from J, leaving 10 bases between. The CDR3 spells CASSPGRPQYF. Written as DNA, the CDR3 is TGTGCCAGCAGCCCCGGCCGGCCGCAGTATTTT.

This clonotype showed up just a few times. The chain employs TRBV7-2 and TRBJ1-1; D might be TRBD1 (5 bases). CDR1 and CDR2 (germline): SGHTA, FQGNSA. V was clipped by 1 base and J by 5 bases, with 8 bases between them. This CDR3 is built from 13 residues. CDR3 protein: CASSLGRTTEAFF. CDR3 DNA sequence: TGTGCCAGCAGCTTAGGACGGACAACTGAAGCTTTCTTT.

There are a few counts of this clonotype. The chain carries TRBV19 and TRBJ2-4, with D unresolved. From germline, CDR1 is LNHDA and CDR2 SQIVND (reference sequence). The CDR3 covers 13 residues. Trimming took off 5 bases at V and 4 bases at J, with 9 bases between the two ends. Here the CDR3 reads CASSSGLKNIQYF. CDR3 coding DNA: TGTGCCAGTAGTTCGGGCCTTAAAAACATTCAGTACTTC.

The rearrangement links TRBV12-3 or TRBV12-4 to TRBJ1-2; no definite D call. Trimming took 6 bases from V and 6 from J, leaving 14 bases between them. The CDR3 has 13 amino acids. The CDR3 spells CASSRAERHGYTF. The CDR3 bases are TGTGCCAGCAGCCGAGCAGAAAGACATGGCTACACCTTC.

The chain combines TRBV29-1 with TRBJ2-1, with 9 nucleotides matching TRBD2. Germline V CDR1 and CDR2: SQVTM, ANQGSEA. The junction had 12 bases not matched to a gene; V was cut back by 6 bases and J by 0 bases. The CDR3 extends over 17 amino acids. The CDR3 loop is CSVGGLAGEGSYNEQFF. The CDR3 DNA sequence: TGCAGCGTAGGGGGATTAGCGGGGGAGGGCTCCTACAATGAGCAGTTCTTC.

This clonotype was found a few times. The rearrangement uses TRBV7-2 and TRBJ2-2; unclear D gene. This CDR3 is 15 amino acids long. Between the trimmed V and J ends, which lost 3 bases and 1 base, there was a span of 9 bases. Germline V lookup: CDR1 SGHTA, CDR2 FQGNSA. DNA of the CDR3: TGTGCCAGCAGCTTGGCTGGACGGAACACCGGGGAGCTGTTTTTT. This translates into CASSLAGRNTGELFF.

This clonotype was detected once. The chain combines TRBV5-5 with TRBJ1-1; D may be TRBD1 (5 bases). Germline V gene sequence: CDR1 SGHKS, CDR2 YYEKEE (reference sequence). This CDR3 has 17 residues. Trimming pared 4 bases from V and 1 base from J, leaving 20 bases between. The DNA of the CDR3 is TGTGCCAGCAGCATCTCCGAGAAGCGGGGACCGAACACTGAAGCTTTCTTT. Translated, it gives CASSISEKRGPNTEAFF.

V is TRBV28 and J is TRBJ2-7; D is unresolved. V lost 6 bases to trimming and J lost 3 bases, with 15 bases between them. The CDR3 spans 14 residues. Germline V lookup: CDR1 MDHEN, CDR2 SYDVKM. CDR3 bases: TGTGCCAGCAGACCAACGCGCCTGAACTACGAGCAGTACTTC. Translating gives CASRPTRLNYEQYF.

This chain links TRBV4-1 with TRBJ2-1; 8 bases match TRBD1. CDR1 MGHRA and CDR2 YSYEKL come from the germline V gene. V trimming: 3 bases; J trimming: 8 bases; junction bases outside the gene matches: 9. This CDR3 has 15 amino acids. CDR3 protein: CASSHSRQGSDEQFF. The CDR3 DNA sequence: TGCGCCAGCAGCCATTCTAGACAGGGGAGCGATGAGCAGTTCTTC.

This clonotype was picked up a small number of times. The CDR3 protein is CSARMGDSTDTQYF. In DNA, the CDR3 is TGCAGTGCTCGGATGGGAGATAGCACAGATACGCAGTATTTT. V usage is TRBV20-1 and J usage is TRBJ2-3; possible D gene TRBD2, 5 bases. CDR1 is DFQATT and CDR2 is SNEGSKA in the germline V gene (reference sequence). Trimming took off 5 bases at V and 0 bases at J, with 12 bases between the two ends. The CDR3 sequence is 14 residues long.

The chain links TRBV7-6 to TRBJ2-7; 7 bases align to TRBD1. With V trimmed by 1 base and J by 3 bases, 6 bases remained unmatched. This CDR3 region has 15 residues. Germline V gene sequence: CDR1 SGHVS, CDR2 FNYEAQ. The CDR3 DNA follows: TGTGCCAGCAGCTTAGAAGGACAGGCATTCTACGAGCAGTACTTC. Its translation: CASSLEGQAFYEQYF.

The chain joins TRBV27 to TRBJ2-4, with D perhaps assigned TRBD1 or TRBD2 (5 bases each). Germline V CDR1 and CDR2: MNHEY, SMNVEV (reference sequence). This CDR3 has 12 amino acids. V was shortened by 7 bases and J by 9 bases, with 13 bases between the two germline ends. The CDR3, as DNA: TGTGCCAGCACCCGGGCTGGGGGCATTCAGTACTTC. Amino acids: CASTRAGGIQYF.

The chain is built from TRBV6-1 and TRBJ2-5, with 7 bases fitting TRBD1. The CDR3 has 19 amino acids. J lost 4 bases, V lost 0 bases, and 17 bases had no gene match. Germline V lookup: CDR1 MNHNS, CDR2 SASEGT. The CDR3 DNA reads TGTGCCAGCAGTGAAGCACCGCCTAGGGACAGCTCAAGGGGAGAGACCCAGTACTTC. This translates into CASSEAPPRDSSRGETQYF.

This clonotype occurred a few times. This chain links TRBV12-3 or TRBV12-4 with TRBJ1-1; the D gene is possibly TRBD1 (5 bases). V was shortened by 10 bases and J by 5 bases, with 14 bases between the two germline ends. CDR3 length equals 12 residues. The CDR3 here is CATVRGRTEAFF. DNA of the CDR3: TGTGCCACTGTGCGGGGGAGGACTGAAGCTTTCTTT.

This clonotype was counted between two and nine times. The gene calls are TRBV7-9 and TRBJ1-5; D remains ambiguous. Trimming pared 2 bases from V and 9 bases from J, leaving 8 bases between. Germline V lookup: CDR1 SEHNR, CDR2 FQNEAQ (reference sequence). This CDR3 has 12 residues. CDR3 sequence (DNA): TGTGCCAGCAGCTTATCAACCTCGCCCCAGCATTTT. Its translation: CASSLSTSPQHF.

In this sample, this clonotype turned up a few times. The chain has TRBV29-1 and TRBJ1-2; 9 bases map to TRBD1. The CDR3 loop spans 15 amino acids. The V gene end was trimmed by 6 bases and the J gene end by 3 bases; junction bases not matched to a gene: 11. Per the germline V gene, CDR1 is SQVTM and CDR2 is ANQGSEA. CDR3 region: CSVDRDRETDYGYTF. CDR3 coding DNA: TGCAGCGTGGACCGGGACAGGGAGACCGACTATGGCTACACCTTC.

This sequence joins TRBV11-2 and TRBJ2-2, with D tentatively TRBD2 (5 bases). CDR1 is SGHAT and CDR2 is FQNNGV in the germline V gene. CDR3 length: 18 residues. Trimming left V 1 base short and J 6 bases short, with 21 bases between. Here the CDR3 DNA reads TGTGCCAGCAGCTTAGTGGAGAGGTACCGGGAACCCGCCGGGGAGCTGTTTTTT. Its translation: CASSLVERYREPAGELFF.

Here the CDR3 reads CASSLSGGAGNEQFF. In DNA, the CDR3 is TGTGCCAGCAGTCTAAGCGGGGGGGCTGGGAATGAGCAGTTCTTC. This sequence joins TRBV12-3 or TRBV12-4 and TRBJ2-1; 10 nucleotides align to TRBD2. The CDR3 is 15 amino acids. V lost 5 bases and J lost 7; bases outside the gene matches: 8.

This clonotype has a handful of counts. The chain combines TRBV12-3 or TRBV12-4 with TRBJ2-7, with TRBD2 matching 10 bases. The CDR3 has 14 amino acids. Germline trimming cut 6 bases from V and 3 bases from J; bases unmatched to any gene: 5. Written as DNA, the CDR3 is TGTGCCAGCAGGTCCGGGACTAGCGACTACGAGCAGTACTTC. This gives the protein CASRSGTSDYEQYF.

This clonotype was recorded a few times. The chain couples TRBV7-2 to TRBJ1-4; 7 positions agree with TRBD1. The CDR3 totals 17 residues. CDR1 and CDR2 from the germline V gene are SGHTA and FQGNSA. The V and J ends lost 6 bases and 5 bases, in that order; junction bases with no gene match: 15. This CDR3 is CASSLGRGDSQNEKLFF. The CDR3, as DNA: TGTGCCAGCAGTCTAGGTAGAGGGGACAGTCAGAATGAAAAACTGTTTTTT. Looking up the rest from reference TRBV7-2 and TRBJ1-4 gives the full variable domain: GAGVSQSPSNKVTEKGKDVELRCDPISGHTALYWYRQSLGQGLEFLIYFQGNSAPDKSGLPSDRFSAERTGGSVSTLTIQRTQQEDSAVYLCASSLGRGDSQNEKLFFGSGTQLSVL.

CDR3 sequence: CASSQEIYWDASYEQYF. The CDR3 coding sequence is TGCGCCAGCAGCCAAGAAATATATTGGGACGCTTCCTACGAGCAGTACTTC. This chain joins TRBV4-3 and TRBJ2-7; D is possibly TRBD1 or TRBD2 (5 bases each). V was clipped by 0 bases and J by 1 base, with 16 bases between them. CDR3 length: 17 residues. Germline lookup yields CDR1 LGHNA and CDR2 YSLEER.

This clonotype was recorded a few times. The V call is TRBV6-6, the J call TRBJ2-7; D might be TRBD2 (6 bases). The CDR3 is made up of 16 amino acids. CDR1 is MNHNY and CDR2 is SVGAGI in the germline V gene (reference sequence). Trimming shortened V by 7 bases and J by 1 base, and 20 bases separated the two germline ends. DNA for the CDR3: TGTGCCAGCACCCCTCCGGGGGAAACCTATTCCTACGAGCAGTACTTC. Translating it yields CASTPPGETYSYEQYF.

This clonotype was observed a handful of times. This sequence joins TRBV7-2 and TRBJ2-7; D unresolved. The CDR3 sequence is 12 residues long. Per the germline V gene, CDR1 is SGHTA and CDR2 is FQGNSA. The germline V and J ends were trimmed by 2 bases and 6 bases, with 8 bases remaining between them. The CDR3 DNA reads as TGTGCCAGCAGCTTAACGAGGACCGAGCAGTACTTC. Translating it yields CASSLTRTEQYF.